This T cell receptor beta chain comes out of a study of regulatory T cells in long-lasting Graves disease. CDR1 and CDR2 (germline): SGHRS, YFSETQ. The CDR3 covers 16 residues. Trimming took 4 bases from V and 10 from J; bases not matched to a gene: 15. Libraries of TCR beta came from iRepertoire HTBI primers plus Arm-PCR of CDR3 regions. Each CDR3 protein gets one entry after TCRdb re-called the multiplex PCR reads with MiXCR. Among roughly 610,000 distinct CDR3 sequences listed, around 16% were seen once. Details on this clonotype: This may arise from a read error, as a much more abundant clone is one base away.

Time point specified: newly diagnosed GD, antithyroid drugs for less than 3 months. After RNA was extracted from PBMCs, the TCR library was made from it. The data also belong to a second study, concerning T cells in Graves' hyperthyroidism and ophthalmopathy. That work adds: Uncontrolled infection, other autoimmune disease, pregnancy or lactation excluded patients. Blood samples included most of the expanded thyroid clonotypes exceeding 0.001.

The chain employs TRBV5-1 and TRBJ2-1; 9 bases are shared with TRBD1. Sequencing was performed on peripheral blood mononuclear cells (PBMCs), taken at new diagnosis, from a patient treated with antithyroid drugs. The TCR sequence derives from a man between 18 and 35 years old with Graves disease. Here the CDR3 DNA reads TGCGCCAGCAGCAGCCTAACCGGGACAGGGTCCTACGAGCAGTTCTTC. Translating gives CASSSLTGTGSYEQFF.